This T cell receptor (beta chain) was observed in a study of cytomegalovirus exposure and HLA in healthy donors. V was trimmed by 0 bases and J by 0 bases, leaving 12 bases between them. The CDR3 runs 17 residues. CDR1 is SGHRS, CDR2 YFSETQ, per germline. The PCR contained 60 Vbeta and 13 Jbeta primers. Libraries were prepared by immunoSEQ multiplex PCR; TCRdb keeps only in-frame clonotypes and omits some of them. The sample contains about 120,000 clones, over 80% of which appear only once. There were likely unrecorded immune exposures, though donors were nominally healthy when sampled. General study results and limits: A missense DCLRE1C variant was associated with V- and J-gene trimming of TCR beta chains in a later analysis, and an independent cohort replicated the association. Being indistinguishable, some V segments were excluded, TRBV6-2 and TRBV6-3 among them. The study recorded fewer than 200 TCR beta chains that were cytomegalovirus-associated.

This clone has a single count. Its antigen remains unknown. V usage is TRBV5-1 and J usage is TRBJ1-4; D call uncertain. The sequenced sample was PBMCs. The TCR sequence derives from a man aged 50 to 59 in good health and CMV-seronegative. CDR3 region: CASSLDGLVATNEKLFF. DNA for the CDR3: TGCGCCAGCAGCTTGGACGGCCTAGTTGCAACTAATGAAAAACTGTTTTTT.